The clone carrying this TCR beta chain was recorded a few times. A single record per CDR3 protein comes from TCRdb applying MiXCR to the 5' RACE reads. The sample yields about 40,000 distinct CDR3 sequences, about 20% seen once. The trim removed 6 bases at V and 2 bases at J, leaving 10 bases unmatched. Per the germline V gene, CDR1 is DFQATT and CDR2 is SNEGSKA (reference sequence). The CDR3 is made up of 16 amino acids. The receptor was isolated from a female donor with breast cancer. Sequencing input: naive CD4+ T cells sorted from a lymph node. The subset denotes: naive CD4+ T cells, CD4+CD45RA+CD25-. V usage is TRBV20-1 and J usage is TRBJ2-3, with 11 bases fitting TRBD1. The CDR3 bases are TGCAGTGCCGTCATAGGGGGACAGGGGGTCACAGATACGCAGTATTTT. Its protein is CSAVIGGQGVTDTQYF.